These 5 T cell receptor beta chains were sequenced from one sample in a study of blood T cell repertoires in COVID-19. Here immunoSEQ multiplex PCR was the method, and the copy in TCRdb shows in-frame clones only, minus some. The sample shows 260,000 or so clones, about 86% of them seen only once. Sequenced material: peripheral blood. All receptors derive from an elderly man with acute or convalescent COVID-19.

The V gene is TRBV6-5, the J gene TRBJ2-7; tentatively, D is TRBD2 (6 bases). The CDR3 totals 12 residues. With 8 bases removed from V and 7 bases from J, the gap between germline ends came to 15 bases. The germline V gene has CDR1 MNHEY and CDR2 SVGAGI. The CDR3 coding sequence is TGTGCCAGCGCCCCGGCGGGAAATGAGCAGTACTTC. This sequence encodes CASAPAGNEQYF.

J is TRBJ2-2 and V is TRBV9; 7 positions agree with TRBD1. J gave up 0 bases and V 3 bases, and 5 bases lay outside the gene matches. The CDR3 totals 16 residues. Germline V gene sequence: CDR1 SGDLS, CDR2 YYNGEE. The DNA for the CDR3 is TGTGCCAGCAGCGCGGTTGGGACAGCGAACACCGGGGAGCTGTTTTTT. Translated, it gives CASSAVGTANTGELFF.

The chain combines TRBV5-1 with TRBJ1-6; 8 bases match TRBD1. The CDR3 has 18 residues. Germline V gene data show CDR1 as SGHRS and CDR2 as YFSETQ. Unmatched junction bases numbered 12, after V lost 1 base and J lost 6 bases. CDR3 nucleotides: TGCGCCAGCAGCTTGACAGGACAGGGTTCAAATTTTAATTCACCCCTCCACTTT. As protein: CASSLTGQGSNFNSPLHF.

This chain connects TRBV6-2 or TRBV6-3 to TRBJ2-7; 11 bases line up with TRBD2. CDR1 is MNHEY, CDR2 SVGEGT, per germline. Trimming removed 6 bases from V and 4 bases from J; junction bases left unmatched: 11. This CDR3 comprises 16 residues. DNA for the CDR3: TGTGCCAGCAGCCGACCGACTAGCGGGAACCCATACGAGCAGTACTTC. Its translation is CASSRPTSGNPYEQYF.

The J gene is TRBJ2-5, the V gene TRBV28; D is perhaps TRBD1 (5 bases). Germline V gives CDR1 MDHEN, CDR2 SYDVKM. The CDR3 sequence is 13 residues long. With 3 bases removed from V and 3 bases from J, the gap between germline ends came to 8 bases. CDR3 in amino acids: CASSLGQEETQYF. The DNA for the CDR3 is TGTGCCAGCAGTTTGGGGCAGGAAGAGACCCAGTACTTC.